The source of this T cell receptor beta chain is a study of CD8 T cells in ankylosing spondylitis. General study results and limits: Reports say disease-linked clones showed up significantly more in matched ankylosing spondylitis synovial fluid. In reactive arthritis synovial fluid and blood, some motif variants had been reported before.

The length of the CDR3 is 14 residues. The germline V gene has CDR1 MNHEY and CDR2 SMNVEV (reference sequence). Trimming cost V 5 bases and J 0 bases; bases outside gene matches: 1. One entry per CDR3 protein, called by TCRdb with MiXCR from the 5' RACE reads. The data show more than 35,000 distinct CDR3 sequences, with approximately 5.9% seen just once and about an eighth held by the top ten. The table lists this clonotype with many counts. Its antigen is undetermined. Sequencing was performed on blood, either unsorted or a sorted T cell fraction (not recorded which). The receptor's source is a male donor with ankylosing spondylitis or in good health (not recorded which). The genes are TRBV27 and TRBJ1-5; 7 bases are a match to TRBD1. Written as DNA, the CDR3 is TGTGCCAGCAGTGGGACAGCTAGCAATCAGCCCCAGCATTTT. The encoded protein is CASSGTASNQPQHF.